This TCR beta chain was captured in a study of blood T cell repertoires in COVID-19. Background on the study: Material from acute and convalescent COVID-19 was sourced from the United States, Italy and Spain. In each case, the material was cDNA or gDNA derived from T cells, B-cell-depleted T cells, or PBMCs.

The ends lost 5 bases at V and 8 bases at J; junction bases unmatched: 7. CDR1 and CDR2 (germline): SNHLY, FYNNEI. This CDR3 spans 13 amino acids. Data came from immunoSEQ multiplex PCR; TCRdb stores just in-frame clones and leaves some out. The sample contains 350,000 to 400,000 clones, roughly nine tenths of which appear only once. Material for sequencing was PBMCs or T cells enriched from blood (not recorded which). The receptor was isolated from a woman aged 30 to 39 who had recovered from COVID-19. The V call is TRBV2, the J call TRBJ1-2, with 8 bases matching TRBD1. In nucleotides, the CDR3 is TGTGCCAGCAGTTCTCGGACAGGGCGCGGCTACACCTTC. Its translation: CASSSRTGRGYTF.